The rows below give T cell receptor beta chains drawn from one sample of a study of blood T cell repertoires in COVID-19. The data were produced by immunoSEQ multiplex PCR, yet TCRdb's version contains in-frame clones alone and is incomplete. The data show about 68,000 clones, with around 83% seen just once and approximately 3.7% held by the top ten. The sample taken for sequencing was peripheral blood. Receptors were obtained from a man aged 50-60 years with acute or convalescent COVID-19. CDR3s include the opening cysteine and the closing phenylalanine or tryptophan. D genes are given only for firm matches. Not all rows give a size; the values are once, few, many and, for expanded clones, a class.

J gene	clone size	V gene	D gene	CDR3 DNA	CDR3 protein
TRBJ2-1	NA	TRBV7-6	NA	TGTGCCAGCAGCTTAGCACCGGCTGGAGGGAGCTCCTACAATGAGCAGTTCTTC	CASSLAPAGGSSYNEQFF
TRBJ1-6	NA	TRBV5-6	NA	TGTGCCAGCAGCTTGCAAGACTTCTCCTATAATTCACCCCTCCACTTT	CASSLQDFSYNSPLHF
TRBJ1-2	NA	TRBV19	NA	TGTGCCAGTAGTCACGGACAAGGAGGCTACACCTTC	CASSHGQGGYTF
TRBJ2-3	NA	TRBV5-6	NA	TGTGCCAGCAGCTGGCGGGCTGGGCGAGGAGATACGCAGTATTTT	CASSWRAGRGDTQYF
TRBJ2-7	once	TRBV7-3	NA	TGTGCCAGCAGCTTAGCGGCAGGGCTTGCCTACGAGCAGTACTTC	CASSLAAGLAYEQYF
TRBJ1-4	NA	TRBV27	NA	TGTGCCTGCTCGCTCAGGGTGACTGAAAAACTGTTTTTT	CACSLRVTEKLFF
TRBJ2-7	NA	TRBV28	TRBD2	TGTGCCAGCAGTTTATTAGCGGGGGGTATCGAGCAGTACTTC	CASSLLAGGIEQYF
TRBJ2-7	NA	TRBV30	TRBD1	TGTGCCTGGAGGGGTAGGGGGCGCGTACCCAGTTACGAGCAGTACTTC	CAWRGRGRVPSYEQYF
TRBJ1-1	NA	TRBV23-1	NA	TGCGCCCCGGGAACTGAAGCTTTCTTT	CAPGTEAFF
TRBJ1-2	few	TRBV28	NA	TGTGCCAGCAGTAACAACAGGGCCGGGGGCTACACCTTC	CASSNNRAGGYTF
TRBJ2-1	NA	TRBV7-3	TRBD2	TGTGCCAGCAGCCCGGGAGGATCCCCCTACAATGAGCAGTTCTTC	CASSPGGSPYNEQFF
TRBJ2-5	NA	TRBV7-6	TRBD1	TGTGCCAGCAACGCTCAGGGGGCCGTCCGGGAGACCCAGTACTTC	CASNAQGAVRETQYF
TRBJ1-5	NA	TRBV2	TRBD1	TGTGCCAGCAGCGGACAGGGAGGTCAGCCCCAGCATTTT	CASSGQGGQPQHF
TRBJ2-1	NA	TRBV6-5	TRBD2	TGTGCCAGCAGTTTTGTAGCGGGAGATCCCTACAATGAGCAGTTCTTC	CASSFVAGDPYNEQFF
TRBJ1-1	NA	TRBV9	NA	TGTGCCAGCAGCCTTATCACAGGGAACACTGAAGCTTTCTTT	CASSLITGNTEAFF
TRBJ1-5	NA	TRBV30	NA	TGTGCCTGGACGGGGGATAGCAATCAGCCCCAGCATTTT	CAWTGDSNQPQHF
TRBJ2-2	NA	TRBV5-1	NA	TGCGCCAGCAGCGGAGGGACGAACAATCCTACCGCGGAGCTGTTTTTT	CASSGGTNNPTAELFF
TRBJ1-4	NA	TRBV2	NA	TGTGCCAGCAATTGGGCAGGGTTGAGTGAACTGTTTTTT	CASNWAGLSELFF
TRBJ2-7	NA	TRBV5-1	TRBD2	TGCGCCAGCAGCTTGGGGACTAGCGGCTACGAGCAGTACTTC	CASSLGTSGYEQYF
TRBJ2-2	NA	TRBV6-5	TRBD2	TGTGCCAGCAGATTAGCGGGAGAGAACACCGGGGAGCTGTTTTTT	CASRLAGENTGELFF
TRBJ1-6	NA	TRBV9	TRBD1	TGTGCCAGCAGCGTCGGACAGGGAAAAGACTCCTATAATTCACCCCTCCACTTT	CASSVGQGKDSYNSPLHF
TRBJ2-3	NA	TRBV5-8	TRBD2	TGTGCCAGCAGCCCCGACCTATCGGGAGGACTGAGCACAGATACGCAGTATTTT	CASSPDLSGGLSTDTQYF
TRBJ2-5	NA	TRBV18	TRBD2	TGTGCCAGCTCACCCAGACTAGCGGAGGGGGAAGAGACCCAGTACTTC	CASSPRLAEGEETQYF
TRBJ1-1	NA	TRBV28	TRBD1	TGTGCCAGCAGTTTAAGGGACAGCGGCACTGAAGCTTTCTTT	CASSLRDSGTEAFF
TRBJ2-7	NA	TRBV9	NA	TGTGCCAGCAGCGGACTGGACAGCGAGCAGTACTTC	CASSGLDSEQYF
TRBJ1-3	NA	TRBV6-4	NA	TGTGCCAGCAGTGACGCGATCCCCTTTCTCATGTTCTCTGGAAACACCATATATTTT	CASSDAIPFLMFSGNTIYF
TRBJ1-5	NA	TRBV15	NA	TGTGCCACCAGCAGAGAGGGACTGACAGAGCACAATCAGCCCCAGCATTTT	CATSREGLTEHNQPQHF
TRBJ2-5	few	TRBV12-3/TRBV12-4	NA	TGTGCCAGCAGTTTCGGGGGAGAGACCCAGTACTTC	CASSFGGETQYF
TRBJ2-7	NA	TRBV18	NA	TGTGCCAGCTCACCAGGGCAGGGGCCTTCCTACGAGCAGTACTTC	CASSPGQGPSYEQYF
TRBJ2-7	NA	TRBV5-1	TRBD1	TGCGCCAGCAGCGGGGGACAGTACCCCTACGAGCAGTACTTC	CASSGGQYPYEQYF
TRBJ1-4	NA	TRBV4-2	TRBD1	TGTGCCAGCAGCCAATCGGACAGGCCTAATGAAAAACTGTTTTTT	CASSQSDRPNEKLFF
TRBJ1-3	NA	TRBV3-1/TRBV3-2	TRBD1	TGTGCCAGCAGCCACCGGACAGGGAACGGAAACACCATATATTTT	CASSHRTGNGNTIYF
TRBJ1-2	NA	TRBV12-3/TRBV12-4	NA	TGTGCCAGCATGGGGAGGGGATTTGATGGCTACACCTTC	CASMGRGFDGYTF
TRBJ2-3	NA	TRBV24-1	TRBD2	TGTGCCACCAGTGATCCGCGGGAGCCAGATACGCAGTATTTT	CATSDPREPDTQYF
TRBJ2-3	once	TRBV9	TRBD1	TGTGCCAGCAGCGGGACCGGGACAGGGAGTACAGATACGCAGTATTTT	CASSGTGTGSTDTQYF
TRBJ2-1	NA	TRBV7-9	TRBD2	TGTGCCAGCAGCCTCTACGGGGGGGTCTCCTACAATGAGCAGTTCTTC	CASSLYGGVSYNEQFF
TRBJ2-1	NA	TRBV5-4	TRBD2	TGTGCCAGCAGCCCTGGTGGACTAGCCTCCTACAATGAGCAGTTCTTC	CASSPGGLASYNEQFF
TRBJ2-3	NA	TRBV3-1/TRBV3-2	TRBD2	TGTGCCAGCACCGGGACTAGCGGCACAGATACGCAGTATTTT	CASTGTSGTDTQYF
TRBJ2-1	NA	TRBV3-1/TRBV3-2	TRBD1	TGTGCCAGCAGTATAGGACAGGGCGTCGGTAATGAGCAGTTCTTC	CASSIGQGVGNEQFF
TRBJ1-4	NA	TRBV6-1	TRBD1	TGTGCCAGCAGTGACGGACAGGGGGTGGGTGAAAAACTGTTTTTT	CASSDGQGVGEKLFF
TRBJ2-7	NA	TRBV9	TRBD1	TGTGCCAGCAGCGGTCCGACAGGGGAAGGTTCCCCCTACGAGCAGTACTTC	CASSGPTGEGSPYEQYF
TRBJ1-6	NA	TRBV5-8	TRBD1	TGTGCCAGCAGCGCTGACAGGGCGCATGACTCACCCCTCCACTTT	CASSADRAHDSPLHF
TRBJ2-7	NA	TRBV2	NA	TGTGCCAGCAGGAGCTCCTACGAGCAGTACTTC	CASRSSYEQYF
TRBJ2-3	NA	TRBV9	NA	TGTGCCAGCAGCGGAAAGACTCAAGATACGCAGTATTTT	CASSGKTQDTQYF
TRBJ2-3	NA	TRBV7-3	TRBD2	TGTGCCAGCAGCTCACCTCCGGGACTAGCCACAGATACGCAGTATTTT	CASSSPPGLATDTQYF
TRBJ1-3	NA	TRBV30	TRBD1	TGTGCCTGGTCCGGGACAGACAGAAACACCATATATTTT	CAWSGTDRNTIYF
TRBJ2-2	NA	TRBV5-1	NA	TGCGCCAGCAGCTTTGGGAGCGGGGAGCTGTTTTTT	CASSFGSGELFF
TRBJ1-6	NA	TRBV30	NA	TGTGCCTGGAGGGTCCAGGTCGTGGCGAAATCCTATAATTCACCCCTCCACTTT	CAWRVQVVAKSYNSPLHF
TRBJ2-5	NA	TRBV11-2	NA	TGTGCCAGCAGCTGGGCAGGGGACCAAGAGACCCAGTACTTC	CASSWAGDQETQYF
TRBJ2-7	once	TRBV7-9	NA	TGTGCCAGCAGCTTGGGACACCGAGCAGAGAAGCAGTACTTC	CASSLGHRAEKQYF
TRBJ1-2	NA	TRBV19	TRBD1	TGTGCCAGTAGTCCAATGGGACAGGGGTATGGCTACACCTTC	CASSPMGQGYGYTF
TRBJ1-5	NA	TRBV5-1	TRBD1	TGCGCCAGCAGCTTGGACTCGACAGGGTATCAGCCCCAGCATTTT	CASSLDSTGYQPQHF
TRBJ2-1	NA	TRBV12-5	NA	TGTGCTAGTGGTTCCACACCCAACAATGAGCAGTTCTTC	CASGSTPNNEQFF
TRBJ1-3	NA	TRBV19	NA	TGTGCCAGTAGCCCTTATACTCTCTCTGGAAACACCATATATTTT	CASSPYTLSGNTIYF
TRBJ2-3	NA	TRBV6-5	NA	TGTGCCAGCAAGGACTCAAACACAGATACGCAGTATTTT	CASKDSNTDTQYF
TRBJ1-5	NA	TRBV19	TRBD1	TGTGCCAGTAGTCTCCGACAGGGGGCCGTTAGCAATCAGCCCCAGCATTTT	CASSLRQGAVSNQPQHF